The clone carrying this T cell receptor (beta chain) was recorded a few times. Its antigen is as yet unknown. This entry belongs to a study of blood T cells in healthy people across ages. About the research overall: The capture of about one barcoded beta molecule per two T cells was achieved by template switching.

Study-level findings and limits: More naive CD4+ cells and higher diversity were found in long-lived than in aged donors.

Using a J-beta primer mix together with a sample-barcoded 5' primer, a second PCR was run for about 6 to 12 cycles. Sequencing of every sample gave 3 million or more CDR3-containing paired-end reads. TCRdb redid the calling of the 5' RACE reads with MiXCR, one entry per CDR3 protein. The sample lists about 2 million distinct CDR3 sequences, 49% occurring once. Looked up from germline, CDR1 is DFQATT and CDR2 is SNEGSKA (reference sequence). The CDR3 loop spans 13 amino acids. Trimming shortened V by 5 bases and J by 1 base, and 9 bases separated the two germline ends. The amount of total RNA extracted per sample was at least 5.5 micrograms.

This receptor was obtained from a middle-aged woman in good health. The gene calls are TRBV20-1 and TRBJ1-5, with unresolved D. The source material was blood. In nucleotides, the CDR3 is TGCAGTGCTTCGGAAGGGAGCAATCAGCCCCAGCATTTT. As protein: CSASEGSNQPQHF.